The 20 T cell receptor beta chains below all came from one sample that was sequenced in a study of graft-versus-host responses after intestinal transplantation. Sequenced by immunoSEQ multiplex PCR; TCRdb stores in-frame clones only, minus some. The sample lists more than 70,000 clones, about nine tenths occurring once. The antigens for these receptors are not known. The material sequenced was unstimulated CD4+ T cells sorted from spleen or lymph node cells, taken before intestinal transplant. These receptors originate from a human donor who received an intestinal transplant.

This clone was seen a few times. The chain recombines TRBV10-1 with TRBJ1-6; 7 nucleotides match TRBD1. The CDR3 is made up of 15 amino acids. J was trimmed by 9 bases and V by 2 bases; bases with no gene match: 7. Germline V gene data show CDR1 as WNHNN and CDR2 as SYGVQD (reference sequence). The CDR3 loop reads CASSEGQASGSPLHF. The CDR3 DNA reads as TGCGCCAGCAGTGAGGGACAGGCGAGCGGTTCACCCCTCCACTTT.

V gene TRBV13 combines with J gene TRBJ1-5; D gene unclear. CDR1 is PRHDT and CDR2 is FYEKMQ in the germline V gene (reference sequence). Trimming removed 0 bases at V and 6 bases at J, with 6 bases between. This CDR3 has 13 amino acids. The CDR3 is CASSLGGGQPQHF. CDR3 sequence (DNA): TGTGCCAGCAGCTTAGGGGGAGGTCAGCCCCAGCATTTT.

The chain recombines TRBV19 with TRBJ2-5; D is uncertain. The CDR3 has 13 amino acids. CDR1 and CDR2 (germline): LNHDA, SQIVND (reference sequence). V lost 4 bases and J 0 bases, leaving 6 bases between the germline ends. The CDR3 protein is CASSTQYQETQYF. CDR3 nucleotide sequence: TGTGCCAGTAGTACCCAGTACCAAGAGACCCAGTACTTC.

The V and J genes are TRBV9 and TRBJ1-6; D gene uncertain. V dropped 3 bases and J dropped 6 bases, with 7 bases sitting between them. The CDR3 length is 13 residues. Per germline, CDR1 SGDLS and CDR2 YYNGEE. CDR3 protein: CASSALPNSPLHF. For the CDR3, the DNA is TGTGCCAGCAGCGCCCTACCTAATTCACCCCTCCACTTT.

CDR3 coding DNA: TGTGCCAGCACCCAGGAATCCTACGAGCAGTACTTC. Protein: CASTQESYEQYF. The chain uses TRBV6-6 and TRBJ2-7; D is unclear. The germline gives CDR1 MNHNY, CDR2 SVGAGI (reference sequence). The CDR3 spans 12 residues. V was pared by 7 bases and J by 1 base, with 8 bases between.

The V and J genes are TRBV6-1 and TRBJ2-7, with D unclear. Germline CDR1 is MNHNS and CDR2 is SASEGT. The CDR3 has 10 amino acids. V was trimmed by 6 bases and J by 4 bases, leaving 4 bases between them. The CDR3 coding sequence is TGTGCCAGCAGCTTATACGAGCAGTACTTC. Translated, it gives CASSLYEQYF.

The sample holds a few counts of this clone. The junction departs from the called germline gene at one end, perhaps through a read error. The gene calls are TRBV13 and TRBJ2-7, with TRBD1 matching 7 bases. This CDR3 comprises 16 residues. CDR1 is PRHDT, CDR2 FYEKMQ, per germline (reference sequence). The CDR3 DNA sequence: TGTGCCAGCAGCCTAGGGGACGGACAGGCTATCTACGAGCAGTACTTC. Protein product: CASSLGDGQAIYEQYF.

This rearrangement joins TRBV4-2 to TRBJ2-1; TRBD2 matches 8 bases. V was clipped by 4 bases and J by 9 bases; unmatched bases: 8. In germline, CDR1 is LGHNA, CDR2 YNFKEQ. The CDR3 length is 14 residues. DNA for the CDR3: TGTGCCAGCAGCCCGGGGGGGCCAGTAGGTGAGCAGTTCTTC. It is translated as CASSPGGPVGEQFF.

The chain carries TRBV11-2 and TRBJ1-3; 8 bases are shared with TRBD1. Germline CDR1 is SGHAT and CDR2 is FQNNGV. This CDR3 is built from 16 residues. The J segment lost 4 bases and the V segment lost 1 base, leaving 6 bases of the junction unmatched. The CDR3: CASSLAPQGVGNTIYF. The CDR3 region has the DNA TGTGCCAGCAGCTTAGCCCCACAGGGGGTGGGAAACACCATATATTTT.

CDR3 DNA sequence: TGTGCCACCCGGGAGCGGGGGGGCAACACCGGGGAGCTGTTTTTT. Translating it yields CATRERGGNTGELFF. This sequence joins TRBV4-2 and TRBJ2-2; 10 bases agree with TRBD2. The V segment lost 10 bases and the J segment 2 bases; nucleotides outside the gene matches: 7. The germline gives CDR1 LGHNA, CDR2 YNFKEQ. This CDR3 spans 15 amino acids.

This clone was counted once. The chain joins TRBV27 to TRBJ2-7, with TRBD2 matching 8 bases. The CDR3 covers 15 residues. The ends lost 2 bases at V and 5 bases at J; junction bases unmatched: 8. CDR1 MNHEY and CDR2 SMNVEV come from the germline V gene (reference sequence). The CDR3 coding sequence is TGTGCCAGCAGTTTACGGAGCGGGGGCCCCAACGAGCAGTACTTC. Encoded protein: CASSLRSGGPNEQYF.

This chain links TRBV5-3 with TRBJ2-6, with D possibly matching TRBD2 (5 bases). TRBV5-3 is recorded as an ORF, its role being uncertain. The CDR3 length is 15 residues. V dropped 3 bases and J dropped 2 bases, with 9 bases sitting between them. The CDR3 here is CARSSPGAGANVLTF. CDR3 DNA sequence: TGTGCCAGAAGCTCCCCCGGGGCTGGGGCCAACGTCCTGACTTTC.

The chain recombines TRBV7-2 with TRBJ1-5; D remains ambiguous. Germline V gene data show CDR1 as SGHTA and CDR2 as FQGNSA. Trimming left V 0 bases short and J 4 bases short, with 4 bases between. CDR3 length: 13 amino acids. In nucleotides, the CDR3 is TGTGCCAGCAGCTTAGCAGCTAATCAGCCCCAGCATTTT. Protein product: CASSLAANQPQHF.

This chain joins TRBV7-3 and TRBJ1-2, with 9 bases aligning to TRBD1. The CDR3 totals 17 residues. The germline gives CDR1 SGHTA, CDR2 FQGTGA. With V trimmed by 4 bases and J by 3 bases, 12 bases remained unmatched. CDR3 bases: TGTGCCAGCAGCTACCGACAGGGGGAGGACCTCCACTATGGCTACACCTTC. Its protein is CASSYRQGEDLHYGYTF.

The genes are TRBV6-5 and TRBJ2-7; 7 positions agree with TRBD1. V was clipped by 2 bases and J by 1 base; unmatched bases: 5. There are 15 residues in the CDR3. Germline-derived CDR1 and CDR2 are MNHEY and SVGAGI. The CDR3: CASSYLPRGSYEQYF. In DNA form, the CDR3 reads TGTGCCAGCAGTTACCTCCCCAGGGGGTCCTACGAGCAGTACTTC.

The rearrangement uses TRBV5-5 and TRBJ2-2; 8 nucleotides agree with TRBD1. The J segment lost 0 bases and the V segment lost 6 bases, leaving 4 bases of the junction unmatched. CDR3 length equals 15 residues. Germline values: CDR1 SGHKS, CDR2 YYEKEE (reference sequence). The CDR3 loop reads CASNDRGPNTGELFF. For the CDR3, the DNA is TGTGCCAGCAACGACAGGGGACCGAACACCGGGGAGCTGTTTTTT.

Only a few counts were recorded for this clone. The chain employs TRBV6-1 and TRBJ1-2; D is possibly TRBD1 (6 bases). The germline V gene encodes CDR1 MNHNS and CDR2 SASEGT. The CDR3 loop spans 15 amino acids. The ends were cut back, 6 bases at V and 5 bases at J, with 19 bases in the middle. Here the CDR3 DNA reads TGTGCCAGCAGCCTCGAGGGGACATATGATTATGGCTACACCTTC. This codes for CASSLEGTYDYGYTF.

This chain connects TRBV6-1 to TRBJ1-1, with TRBD1 identical over 9 bases. The V and J ends lost 7 bases and 1 base, in that order; junction bases with no gene match: 7. This CDR3 contains 15 residues. Germline assignment: CDR1 MNHNS and CDR2 SASEGT. The CDR3 loop is CASIRQGDTNTEAFF. CDR3 DNA sequence: TGTGCCAGCATCCGACAGGGGGATACGAACACTGAAGCTTTCTTT.

This clone came up once. The CDR3 sequence is CASSLGQGADTQYF. CDR3 nucleotides: TGTGCCAGCAGCTTGGGGCAGGGGGCAGATACGCAGTATTTT. The chain uses TRBV7-8 and TRBJ2-3; 7 nucleotides align to TRBD1. This CDR3 contains 14 residues. J lost 4 bases, V lost 3 bases, and 4 bases had no gene match. CDR1 is SGHVS and CDR2 is FQNEAQ in the germline V gene.

V gene TRBV7-9 combines with J gene TRBJ1-2; 8 nucleotides match TRBD1. Trimming cost V 5 bases and J 5 bases; bases outside gene matches: 7. The germline CDR1 and CDR2 sequences are SEHNR and FQNEAQ (reference sequence). CDR3 length: 14 amino acids. This CDR3 is CASSLRDRTYGYTF. In DNA form, the CDR3 reads TGTGCCAGCAGCCTCCGGGACAGGACTTATGGCTACACCTTC.